What follows are 19 T cell receptor beta chains derived from one specimen sequenced in a study of CD8 T cells in ankylosing spondylitis (dated by TCRdb to the late 2010s). The paper's findings and limits, for the study overall: A TCR beta motif of 7 or 8 highly homologous amino acid variants appeared characteristic of blood from ankylosing spondylitis patients.

For these TCRs, the target antigens are not known. The library was generated by 5' RACE. Sequenced on an Illumina HiSeq 2500. TCRdb cleaned the public reads at Q25 with fastp, built clones with MiXCR and kept in-frame beta chains. Every entry covers one CDR3 protein and lists the most common genes and DNA from its rows. This sample holds 750,000 to 850,000 distinct CDR3 sequences; roughly 10% were observed only once. Approximately 0.5% of the sample lies in the top ten. The sequenced sample consisted of blood, either unsorted or a sorted T cell fraction (not recorded which). These receptors were collected from a male donor with ankylosing spondylitis.

The chain couples TRBV20-1 to TRBJ1-2; no clear D gene. This CDR3 spans 13 amino acids. The germline CDR1 and CDR2 sequences are DFQATT and SNEGSKA (reference sequence). V was clipped by 0 bases and J by 0 bases, with 5 bases between them. The CDR3 nucleotides are TGCAGTGCTAGAGATGGAGCTAACTATGGCTACACCTTC. The encoded protein is CSARDGANYGYTF.

This clonotype has more than one count but fewer than ten. V usage is TRBV19 and J usage is TRBJ2-6, with a possible D match to TRBD2 (6 bases). This CDR3 contains 17 residues. Germline V lookup: CDR1 LNHDA, CDR2 SQIVND (reference sequence). V was clipped by 4 bases and J by 0 bases, with 13 bases between them. CDR3 sequence reads: CASSRASALSGANVLTF. The CDR3 coding sequence is TGTGCCAGTAGTAGGGCTAGCGCCCTCTCTGGGGCCAACGTCCTGACTTTC.

This clonotype was counted a few times. The J gene is TRBJ2-7, the V gene TRBV18, with 7 bases that match TRBD1. Trimming took 6 bases from V and 3 from J; bases not matched to a gene: 14. CDR1 is KGHSH and CDR2 is LQKENI in the germline V gene. There are 16 residues in the CDR3. This CDR3 is CASSDIPGQRFYEQYF. The CDR3 bases are TGTGCCAGCTCGGACATACCGGGACAGAGATTCTACGAGCAGTACTTC.

The V call is TRBV5-1, the J call TRBJ2-2; 13 positions match TRBD2. The CDR3 has 18 residues. The V gene's germline CDR1 is SGHRS and CDR2 YFSETQ. V dropped 4 bases and J dropped 13; count of bases not matched to a gene: 19. CDR3 residues: CASSAGLAGVQSLVVLFF. The CDR3 coding sequence is TGCGCCAGCAGCGCCGGACTAGCGGGGGTCCAATCCCTGGTGGTGCTGTTTTTT.

This clonotype was counted between two and nine times. The V and J genes are TRBV9 and TRBJ2-7, with D tentatively TRBD2 (7 bases). The CDR3 length is 16 residues. Between the trimmed V and J ends, which lost 4 bases and 5 bases, there was a span of 22 bases. The germline V gene has CDR1 SGDLS and CDR2 YYNGEE. The CDR3 protein is CASSKRGGAFTHEQYF. The DNA of the CDR3 is TGTGCCAGCAGCAAAAGGGGGGGCGCTTTCACCCACGAGCAGTACTTC.

This clonotype was detected a few times. This rearrangement joins TRBV20-1 to TRBJ2-7, with TRBD1 as a possible D gene (7 bases). The ends were cut back, 6 bases at V and 4 bases at J, with 13 bases in the middle. Germline CDR1 DFQATT, CDR2 SNEGSKA (reference sequence). This CDR3 region has 12 residues. CDR3 protein: CSAAPGGYEQYF. CDR3 nucleotide sequence: TGCAGTGCAGCTCCAGGGGGGTACGAGCAGTACTTC.

The chain carries TRBV20-1 and TRBJ1-1; perhaps TRBD1 as D (5 bases). Germline assignment: CDR1 DFQATT and CDR2 SNEGSKA (reference sequence). V lost 7 bases and J 1 base, leaving 10 bases between the germline ends. This CDR3 region has 12 residues. The CDR3 sequence: CSVPRGNTEAFF. The CDR3 DNA sequence: TGCAGTGTTCCTAGGGGGAACACTGAAGCTTTCTTT.

V gene TRBV18 combines with J gene TRBJ1-2; TRBD1 agrees at 10 bases. J lost 1 base, V lost 6 bases, and 5 bases had no gene match. CDR3 size: 15 residues. Germline CDR1 reads KGHSH; CDR2 reads LQKENI. CDR3 protein: CASSPGTGDNYGYTF. DNA of the CDR3: TGTGCCAGCTCGCCAGGGACAGGGGATAACTATGGCTACACCTTC.

This clonotype was picked up a small number of times. The J gene is TRBJ2-7, the V gene TRBV20-1; a possible D gene is TRBD1 (7 bases). Deletions cut 5 bases from V and 2 bases from J, with 16 bases between. Germline V lookup: CDR1 DFQATT, CDR2 SNEGSKA (reference sequence). CDR3 length equals 14 residues. The CDR3 DNA reads TGCAGTGCTCTTAATGCGGGACAGCCCTACGAGCAGTACTTC. It specifies CSALNAGQPYEQYF.

This clonotype has more than one count but fewer than ten. This chain joins TRBV5-1 and TRBJ1-4; D unclear. CDR3 length: 13 residues. V shed 2 bases and J shed 5 bases, with 7 bases lying between them. The germline CDR1 and CDR2 sequences are SGHRS and YFSETQ. The CDR3, as DNA: TGCGCCAGCAGCTTTGACAAAAATGAAAAACTGTTTTTT. Protein product: CASSFDKNEKLFF.

This clonotype was observed many times. CDR3 sequence reads: CASSSTVGNTEAFF. The CDR3 nucleotides are TGCGCCAGCAGCTCGACAGTGGGGAACACTGAAGCTTTCTTT. The chain links TRBV5-1 to TRBJ1-1; the D gene is possibly TRBD1 (5 bases). Germline V gene data show CDR1 as SGHRS and CDR2 as YFSETQ. CDR3 size: 14 residues. Trimming took 3 bases from V and 1 from J, leaving 10 bases between them.

This clonotype has a count of ten or more. The chain carries TRBV10-3 and TRBJ2-3; D ambiguous. This CDR3 region has 12 residues. Germline V gives CDR1 ENHRY, CDR2 SYGVKD. The germline V and J ends were trimmed by 3 bases and 2 bases, with 3 bases remaining between them. The CDR3 nucleotides read TGTGCCATCAGTGAAAACACAGATACGCAGTATTTT. Its protein is CAISENTDTQYF.

The CDR3 DNA sequence: TGTGCCATCAGTCCCAGGGGCACCACCGGGGAGCTGTTTTTT. This gives the protein CAISPRGTTGELFF. The rearrangement links TRBV10-3 to TRBJ2-2, with D tentatively TRBD1 (6 bases). Germline lookup yields CDR1 ENHRY and CDR2 SYGVKD. The CDR3 contains 14 residues. V was pared by 5 bases and J by 4 bases, with 11 bases between.

This clonotype was counted between two and nine times. The V call is TRBV21-1, the J call TRBJ2-1; the D call of TRBD2 is as the table states it, not checked on the DNA. TRBV21-1 is termed a pseudogene. This CDR3 has 15 amino acids. The CDR3 region has the DNA TGTGCCAGCAGCATGGGGACTGGAGTTTACAATGAGCAGTTCTTC. Translating gives CASSMGTGVYNEQFF.

The chain couples TRBV5-4 to TRBJ2-3; TRBD2 matches at 7 bases. The CDR3 consists of 13 residues. CDR1 is SGHNT and CDR2 is YYREEE in the germline V gene (reference sequence). V lost 10 bases, J lost 4 bases, and 9 bases stayed unmatched. CDR3 bases: TGTGCCTACGCGGCGGGGGTCGCAGATACGCAGTATTTT. It yields the protein CAYAAGVADTQYF.

V usage is TRBV12-3 or TRBV12-4 and J usage is TRBJ1-5; D is perhaps TRBD1 (5 bases). V was pared by 3 bases and J by 9 bases, with 18 bases between. This CDR3 comprises 15 residues. The chain's CDR3 is CASSLGQGGIAPQHF. The CDR3 DNA sequence: TGTGCCAGCAGTTTGGGTCAGGGCGGTATTGCGCCCCAGCATTTT.

This clonotype was counted only a few times. The chain employs TRBV11-2 and TRBJ1-3; D call uncertain. The CDR3 runs to 15 residues. Trimming took 2 bases from V and 3 from J, leaving 11 bases between them. From germline, CDR1 is SGHAT and CDR2 FQNNGV. This chain's CDR3 is CASSLYDRFGNTIYF. The CDR3 DNA reads TGTGCCAGCAGCTTATACGACCGCTTTGGAAACACCATATATTTT.

J is TRBJ1-2 and V is TRBV4-3, with 7 bases matching TRBD1. J lost 4 bases, V lost 1 base, and 9 bases had no gene match. Germline assignment: CDR1 LGHNA and CDR2 YSLEER. The CDR3 spans 16 residues. DNA of the CDR3: TGCGCCAGCAGCCAAGTAATGGCCAGGGGGATCTATGGCTACACCTTC. Translation gives CASSQVMARGIYGYTF.

J is TRBJ2-3 and V is TRBV4-1; TRBD2 aligns across 7 bases. The V and J ends lost 3 bases and 4 bases, in that order; junction bases with no gene match: 13. Per germline, CDR1 MGHRA and CDR2 YSYEKL. The CDR3 totals 17 residues. This CDR3 is CASSQVRSGIRADTQYF. CDR3 nucleotide sequence: TGCGCCAGCAGCCAGGTCCGAAGCGGGATCCGGGCAGATACGCAGTATTTT.